The 26 T cell receptor beta chains given below trace back to one sample, sequenced in a study of T-cell memory formation after mild COVID-19. One entry per CDR3 protein, called by TCRdb with MiXCR from the 5' RACE reads. There are about 450,000 distinct CDR3 sequences in the sample; about a quarter occur only once, and roughly 13% lies in the top ten. The sample taken for sequencing was PBMCs or a T cell subset sorted from them (not recorded which). The receptors come from an adult woman who had mild COVID-19 (a few samples of this study predate the infection). Cell type and time point are not known.

The rearrangement links TRBV6-5 to TRBJ1-4; D uncertain. Germline loops: CDR1 MNHEY, CDR2 SVGAGI. The CDR3 extends over 16 amino acids. Trimming shortened V by 1 base and J by 7 bases, and 16 bases separated the two germline ends. The CDR3 region is CASSYFPPWGGEKLFF. Here the CDR3 DNA reads TGTGCCAGCAGTTACTTCCCCCCTTGGGGTGGTGAAAAACTGTTTTTT.

The chain links TRBV6-5 to TRBJ1-5; no clear D gene. CDR3 size: 14 residues. V was trimmed by 0 bases and J by 12 bases, leaving 15 bases between them. From germline, CDR1 is MNHEY and CDR2 SVGAGI. CDR3 loop: CASSYSRSGGGQHF. CDR3 nucleotide sequence: TGTGCCAGCAGTTACTCGAGATCTGGCGGAGGCCAGCATTTT.

The J gene is TRBJ2-5, the V gene TRBV9; D may match TRBD1 or TRBD2 (5 bases each). The germline V gene encodes CDR1 SGDLS and CDR2 YYNGEE. V lost 1 base, J lost 1 base, and 11 bases lay in between. The CDR3 runs 15 residues. Here the CDR3 DNA reads TGTGCCAGCAGCGTATCACCGGGACCCCAAGAGACCCAGTACTTC. Translating gives CASSVSPGPQETQYF.

The CDR3 DNA reads as TGTGCCAGCTCACCCCAGCGGGAATATGGCGAGCAGTACTTC. Translation: CASSPQREYGEQYF. The chain uses TRBV18 and TRBJ2-7, with 7 bases lining up with TRBD2. The CDR3 sequence is 14 residues long. Germline CDR1 and CDR2: KGHSH and LQKENI. With V trimmed by 3 bases and J by 6 bases, 8 bases remained unmatched.

V gene TRBV20-1 combines with J gene TRBJ1-5; D is unclear. CDR1 and CDR2 from the germline V gene are DFQATT and SNEGSKA (reference sequence). CDR3 length: 12 amino acids. The V and J ends lost 6 bases and 2 bases respectively, with 8 bases between them. In nucleotides, the CDR3 is TGCAGTGCGGGGAGCGGCAATCAGCCCCAGCATTTT. It yields the protein CSAGSGNQPQHF.

J is TRBJ2-1 and V is TRBV20-1; 8 nucleotides agree with TRBD2. In germline, CDR1 is DFQATT, CDR2 SNEGSKA (reference sequence). The CDR3 spans 16 residues. The junction had 4 bases not matched to a gene; V was cut back by 0 bases and J by 0 bases. The CDR3 spells CSARDAGGTSYNEQFF. In DNA, the CDR3 is TGCAGTGCTAGAGATGCGGGAGGCACCTCCTACAATGAGCAGTTCTTC.

The V call is TRBV5-1, the J call TRBJ2-2, with 12 nucleotides matching TRBD2. The V gene's germline CDR1 is SGHRS and CDR2 YFSETQ. The V segment lost 1 base and the J segment 4 bases; nucleotides outside the gene matches: 11. The CDR3 is made up of 19 amino acids. CDR3 amino acids: CASSLQTSGRSGGTGELFF. CDR3 nucleotide sequence: TGCGCCAGCAGCTTGCAAACTAGCGGGAGGTCAGGGGGCACCGGGGAGCTGTTTTTT.

The genes are TRBV7-8 and TRBJ2-7; no definite D call. V dropped 1 base and J dropped 5 bases, with 21 bases sitting between them. The germline CDR1 and CDR2 sequences are SGHVS and FQNEAQ. The CDR3 sequence is 17 residues long. The chain's CDR3 is CASSLDISSPITNEQYF. For the CDR3, the DNA is TGTGCCAGCAGCTTAGATATTTCCTCCCCGATCACAAACGAGCAGTACTTC.

The table lists this clonotype with a few counts. This sequence joins TRBV12-3 or TRBV12-4 and TRBJ2-1, with TRBD2 identical over 7 bases. The CDR3 loop spans 15 amino acids. With V trimmed by 1 base and J by 6 bases, 6 bases remained unmatched. The CDR3 reads CASSLEGLPRNEQFF. CDR3 DNA: TGTGCCAGCAGTTTAGAGGGACTACCCCGCAATGAGCAGTTCTTC.

J is TRBJ1-2 and V is TRBV12-3 or TRBV12-4; a possible D gene is TRBD1 (6 bases). The CDR3 spans 13 residues. Trimming cost V 6 bases and J 2 bases, with 10 bases left between them. The CDR3 loop is CASRPTGNYGYTF. The CDR3 DNA reads TGTGCCAGCAGACCCACAGGGAACTATGGCTACACCTTC.

This clonotype has only a few counts. DNA for the CDR3: TGTGCCAGCAGCGCCTTACAGGGGGCGAGGTACACTGAAGCTTTCTTT. Translating it yields CASSALQGARYTEAFF. The rearrangement joins TRBV7-9 to TRBJ1-1; 9 bases line up with TRBD1. Germline V gene sequence: CDR1 SEHNR, CDR2 FQNEAQ (reference sequence). CDR3 size: 16 residues. V trimming: 5 bases; J trimming: 3 bases; junction bases outside the gene matches: 10.

This clonotype turned up a few times. The gene calls are TRBV4-2 and TRBJ2-1; TRBD2 matches 7 bases. In germline, CDR1 is LGHNA, CDR2 YNFKEQ. V shed 3 bases, J shed 0 bases, and the junction held 8 bases outside the gene matches. This CDR3 region has 17 residues. CDR3 coding DNA: TGTGCCAGCAGCCACATACTAGCGTCGAGCTCCTACAATGAGCAGTTCTTC. Translation gives CASSHILASSSYNEQFF.

This clonotype was seen more than once but under ten times. The rearrangement joins TRBV5-1 to TRBJ1-1, with TRBD1 matching 9 bases. Germline CDR1 and CDR2: SGHRS and YFSETQ. This CDR3 spans 14 amino acids. V lost 6 bases, J lost 4 bases, and 7 bases stayed unmatched. In nucleotides, the CDR3 is TGCGCCAGCATCCTCGGACAGGGGATCACTGAAGCTTTCTTT. Protein product: CASILGQGITEAFF.

This clonotype has only a few counts. The genes are TRBV24-1 and TRBJ2-7, with D unresolved. Trimming cost V 3 bases and J 3 bases, with 5 bases left between them. The CDR3 totals 12 residues. Germline V lookup: CDR1 KGHDR, CDR2 SFDVKD. The CDR3 coding sequence is TGTGCCACCAGTGATCTGGGCTACGAGCAGTACTTC. Translation: CATSDLGYEQYF.

The chain has TRBV2 and TRBJ1-4; D gene uncertain. Trimming took off 2 bases at V and 4 bases at J, with 14 bases between the two ends. The CDR3 sequence is 16 residues long. Germline V lookup: CDR1 SNHLY, CDR2 FYNNEI. DNA for the CDR3: TGTGCCAGCAGTGAACTTAGGGCAGGCCGTAATGAAAAACTGTTTTTT. Residues: CASSELRAGRNEKLFF. The variable domain in full, with the rest retrieved from reference TRBV2 and TRBJ1-4, is EPEVTQTPSHQVTQMGQEVILRCVPISNHLYFYWYRQILGQKVEFLVSFYNNEISEKSEIFDDQFSVERPDGSNFTLKIRSTKLEDSAMYFCASSELRAGRNEKLFFGSGTQLSVL.

The table lists this clonotype with many counts. This chain connects TRBV14 to TRBJ2-1; possibly TRBD1 for D (7 bases). Germline loops: CDR1 SGHDN, CDR2 FVKESK. V gave up 1 base and J gave up 10 bases, with 17 bases separating them. This CDR3 is built from 15 residues. The CDR3 is CASSQGFGGGWEQFF. Here the CDR3 DNA reads TGTGCCAGCAGCCAAGGGTTTGGAGGGGGCTGGGAGCAGTTCTTC.

V and J are TRBV6-2 or TRBV6-3 and TRBJ1-1; D not certain. Deletions cut 6 bases from V and 4 bases from J, with 15 bases between. Per the germline V gene, CDR1 is MNHEY and CDR2 is SVGEGT. The CDR3 length is 14 residues. The DNA for the CDR3 is TGTGCCAGCAGCCACCGACTCTATCGCACTGAAGCTTTCTTT. Residues: CASSHRLYRTEAFF.

This sequence joins TRBV7-8 and TRBJ2-1, with TRBD2 matching 10 bases. Germline V lookup: CDR1 SGHVS, CDR2 FQNEAQ. The V gene end was trimmed by 3 bases and the J gene end by 7 bases; junction bases not matched to a gene: 3. The length of the CDR3 is 14 residues. CDR3 protein: CASSFEAGGNEQFF. The CDR3 DNA is TGTGCCAGCAGCTTTGAAGCGGGGGGGAATGAGCAGTTCTTC. Using reference TRBV7-8 and TRBJ2-1 for the parts outside the CDR3, the full variable domain is GAGVSQSPRYKVAKRGQDVALRCDPISGHVSLFWYQQALGQGPEFLTYFQNEAQLDKSGLPSDRFFAERPEGSVSTLKIQRTQQEDSAVYLCASSFEAGGNEQFFGPGTRLTVL.

This clonotype was observed a few times. This chain connects TRBV12-3 or TRBV12-4 to TRBJ1-3; 10 bases are shared with TRBD1. V was clipped by 5 bases and J by 4 bases; unmatched bases: 8. The CDR3 totals 16 residues. The CDR3 bases are TGTGCCAGCAGTCGTTCTGGACAGGGGGAGGGAAACACCATATATTTT. This encodes CASSRSGQGEGNTIYF.

This clonotype was recorded a few times. V and J are TRBV15 and TRBJ2-5, with 11 bases aligning to TRBD2. Trimming cost V 1 base and J 2 bases; bases outside gene matches: 6. The CDR3 is 17 amino acids. Looked up from germline, CDR1 is LNHNV and CDR2 is YYDKDF (reference sequence). CDR3 sequence: CATSRGSGRGPQETQYF. The CDR3 DNA sequence: TGTGCCACCAGCAGAGGTAGCGGGAGGGGCCCACAAGAGACCCAGTACTTC. The whole variable domain, remainder taken from reference TRBV15 and TRBJ2-5, is DAMVIQNPRYQVTQFGKPVTLSCSQTLNHNVMYWYQQKSSQAPKLLFHYYDKDFNNEADTPDNFQSRRPNTSFCFLDIRSPGLGDTAMYLCATSRGSGRGPQETQYFGPGTRLLVL.

The rearrangement joins TRBV27 to TRBJ1-5; D is possibly TRBD1 (6 bases). Germline CDR1 and CDR2: MNHEY and SMNVEV (reference sequence). Trimming shortened V by 6 bases and J by 3 bases, and 21 bases separated the two germline ends. The CDR3 runs 17 residues. The CDR3 here is CASSPGAGGPYNQPQHF. In DNA, the CDR3 is TGTGCCAGCAGCCCCGGTGCGGGGGGCCCTTACAATCAGCCCCAGCATTTT.

This clonotype was found a few times. This chain joins TRBV14 and TRBJ2-1; tentatively, D is TRBD1 (5 bases). The length of the CDR3 is 16 residues. V gave up 0 bases and J gave up 3 bases, with 12 bases separating them. Per the germline V gene, CDR1 is SGHDN and CDR2 is FVKESK. This CDR3 is CASSQDLGVHYNEQFF. CDR3 sequence (DNA): TGTGCCAGCAGCCAAGATCTAGGGGTTCACTACAATGAGCAGTTCTTC.

This chain uses TRBV19 with TRBJ1-5; a possible D gene is TRBD1 (6 bases). The CDR3 has 16 residues. CDR1 and CDR2 from the germline V gene are LNHDA and SQIVND (reference sequence). Trimming pared 3 bases from V and 6 bases from J, leaving 18 bases between. The CDR3 bases are TGTGCCAGTAGTATGTCGCTCAGGGGAGGGTTTCAGCCCCAGCATTTT. It is translated as CASSMSLRGGFQPQHF. Variable domain in full (rest from reference TRBV19 and TRBJ1-5): DGGITQSPKYLFRKEGQNVTLSCEQNLNHDAMYWYRQDPGQGLRLIYYSQIVNDFQKGDIAEGYSVSREKKESFPLTVTSAQKNPTAFYLCASSMSLRGGFQPQHFGDGTRLSIL.

The gene calls are TRBV12-3 or TRBV12-4 and TRBJ1-6; 7 positions match TRBD1. Losses at the gene ends were 6 bases for V and 5 bases for J; bases not matched to a gene: 7. CDR3 length equals 15 residues. The CDR3 is CASSPRDRDNSPLHF. The DNA of the CDR3 is TGTGCCAGCAGCCCTCGGGACAGAGATAATTCACCCCTCCACTTT.

The table lists this clonotype with a few counts. The chain couples TRBV7-2 to TRBJ2-7; D is unresolved. Germline CDR1 and CDR2: SGHTA and FQGNSA. V was cut by 1 base and J by 5 bases, with 15 bases left in between. CDR3 length: 15 amino acids. The CDR3 reads CASSLGHWGSNEQYF. CDR3 bases: TGTGCCAGCAGCTTAGGGCATTGGGGTTCGAACGAGCAGTACTTC.

The genes are TRBV5-4 and TRBJ2-7, with 11 bases fitting TRBD2. The CDR3 has 16 residues. With 2 bases clipped from V and 5 bases from J, the junction kept 9 bases outside the gene matches. The germline V gene encodes CDR1 SGHNT and CDR2 YYREEE (reference sequence). The CDR3 spells CASSFWLAGGPDEQYF. CDR3 coding DNA: TGTGCCAGCAGCTTTTGGTTAGCGGGAGGGCCGGACGAGCAGTACTTC.